A single T cell receptor beta chain is shown here with its context. Its antigen has not been determined. No per-base quality is available; no much larger clone lies one base away. This record comes from a study of cytomegalovirus exposure and HLA in healthy donors (dated by TCRdb to 2016 to 2017). With respect to the entire study: According to an earlier analysis of 587 of the donors, about 170 million T cells yielded over 90 million unique TCR beta sequences and 276 Gb of sequence data. About 280 gigabases of sequencing data and approximately 80 million unique TCR sequences were included in an early release covering about 700 HLA-typed donors. Of the approximately 400 genotyped donors, roughly 80% fell in the genetic ancestry cluster associated with self-reported Caucasian donors. The aim of the study was to test whether cataloging public T cell receptors could identify signatures of past pathogen exposure. The study used immunosequencing to profile the T cell repertoires of hundreds of subjects and linked those repertoires to cytomegalovirus serostatus. In addition to the first cohort of 666 subjects, a separate validation cohort of about 120 different subjects was used. To predict cytomegalovirus infection status, the study combined high-throughput TCR immunosequencing, statistical association of individual TCRs with disease status, and machine learning. A later analysis re-analyzed previously published TCR beta repertoires from roughly 600 donors and added high-resolution HLA genotyping to study TCR occurrence patterns. Rather than drawing on any new phenotypic data, the later analysis identified candidate immune exposures from TCR beta sequences and the way those sequences occurred across donors. In an earlier analysis of 500 to 650 of the donors, high-throughput TCR beta sequencing was used to judge whether each TCR beta V gene segment behaved as functional or pseudogenic. Donor age, sex, ethnicity and CMV serostatus were compiled alongside the repertoire data. A later genetic analysis used genome-wide SNP genotypes for 398 of the 666 donors, treating that subset as a discovery cohort. All discovery cohort repertoires had been generated using a single sequencing platform. HLA typing included class I and class II loci at four-digit resolution. The number of donors typed differed by locus, with 629-630 for A, B, C, DRB1 and DQB1, more than 500 for DQA1, over 600 for DPA1, and around 460 for DPB1. Four or five DR-DQ haplotypes were handled as single units for association and clustering, since linkage in the cohort was strong. Across 300 to 400 genotyped donors of the cohort, an average of approximately 240,000 unique TCR beta nucleotide sequences per donor were sequenced, and roughly 20% of those sequences were non-productive. General findings and caveats noted by the study authors: A later genetic analysis reported fewer N-insertions in productive TCRs among donors in an Asian-associated ancestry cluster than the approximately 700-donor mean. Some IMGT-functional V segments, including TRBV6-2 and TRBV6-3, could not be distinguished by the 87-base-pair reads and were therefore excluded. A few of the identified cytomegalovirus-associated TCR beta chains were confirmed in vitro to be specific for cytomegalovirus antigens. Linkage disequilibrium might explain the correlated functional status among segregating V segments, but an unknown experimental factor could not be excluded. A later analysis reported that several top co-occurrence clusters appeared linked to parvovirus B19, influenza, CMV and Epstein-Barr virus. At a false discovery rate of 0.05, a later analysis linked about 17,000 TCR beta sequences to specific HLA alleles. An association between a missense DCLRE1C variant and V-gene and J-gene trimming of TCR beta chains was found in a later genetic analysis and replicated in an independent cohort. When HLA alleles, especially DR and DQ, strongly co-occurred, attributing TCR associations to individual alleles was difficult. Only TCR beta chains were sequenced in this cohort, and the absence of alpha or paired-chain data limited detectable features. Because counts were too low, roughly 18 rarely observed V segments, including chromosome 9 orphons, were left out of the earlier analysis of 500 to 650 of the donors. Sequencing depth was assumed to be roughly uniform across donors in the presence/absence analyses, though that assumption may not hold. In a later analysis, TCR association rates were found to vary across HLA loci, with the most associated TCRs seen for DRB1 alleles and the fewest for HLA-C alleles. The study listed 150 to 200 TCR beta chains as associated with cytomegalovirus. A further reported finding was that TCR beta sequences accurately predicted the HLA-A and HLA-B alleles for most subjects in the first cohort. Because HLA typing was unavailable for some donors at each locus, only the typed subset was used in association tests. In a later analysis, HLA-associated TCR beta chains were found to be more clonally expanded and to have lower generation probabilities than equally common non-associated chains. For the cohort, immune exposure information was limited to CMV serostatus. The classifier was reported to diagnose cytomegalovirus status with high specificity and sensitivity in both the original cohort and the validation cohort. The sequencing pipeline was judged likely to have produced a cluster of highly shared sequence variants as a technical artifact. In an earlier analysis of 500 to 650 of the donors, most TCR beta V segments appeared in productive rearrangements about 87% or about 30% of the time, broadly matching IMGT annotations. Most CMV-associated TCR beta chains appeared to be HLA-restricted in a later analysis, and the HLA associations seemed to be driven largely by CMV exposure. The authors suggested that the approach could potentially be generalized to other disease states and immunological phenotypes. Most TCR sequences were seen in very few donors, while some public TCRs were found in many individuals.

Compared with germline, V lacks 4 bases and J lacks 6 bases; bases without a gene match: 6. The CDR3 starts with the cysteine, ends with the phenylalanine, and has 15 residues. Of all the DNA, just the CDR3 is kept, 45 bases in frame from base 1. CDR1 and CDR2 were assigned from the germline V gene (reference sequence) as SGHNT and YYREEE. In total, roughly 670 healthy bone marrow donors made up the cohort. At the time of sampling, every cohort member was nominally healthy, though immune exposures that went unrecorded were likely present. The donor tested CMV seronegative and was one of the 352 seronegative cohort members. Each donor provided a peripheral blood sample, and peripheral blood mononuclear cells were used for TCR beta sequencing. Genomic DNA was extracted from the blood cell samples with the Qiagen DNeasy Blood Extraction Kit. Libraries were constructed by the immunoSEQ multiplex PCR assay. A mixture of 60 forward primers for TCR Vbeta segments and 13 reverse primers for TCR Jbeta segments was used in the multiplex PCR. The CDR3 region of rearranged TCR beta genes was amplified from genomic DNA by a multiplex PCR assay. The amplified TCR beta libraries were sequenced on the Illumina HiSeq System as 87-base-pair reads. The authors' analysis ran thus. A later analysis counted tens of millions of unique TCR beta chains across the 666 repertoires, and approximately 11 million of these chains were shared by at least two donors. A nearest-neighbor algorithm error-corrected the raw reads and collapsed the reads into unique sequences, merging closely related sequences to remove PCR and sequencing errors. To assign V, D and J gene segments, CDR3 sequences were aligned to IMGT reference sequences. Each retained sequence needed at least a six-nucleotide match to both a V gene segment and a J gene segment. Rearrangements were called productive when the CDR3 lacked stop codons and stayed in frame with V and J; all others were non-productive. CDR3 was defined by IMGT convention, running from the second conserved V-encoded cysteine to the conserved J-encoded phenylalanine. In an earlier analysis of more than 550 of the donors, sequences lacking an unambiguous match to a single V gene segment were excluded. In an earlier analysis of around 590 of the donors, a V segment was called functional when productive rearrangements were above 56.7%, and segregating when the standard deviation between donors exceeded 5%. A statistical classification framework was built to diagnose cytomegalovirus status from the catalog of TCR beta chain sequences. In a later analysis, V and J genes were assigned by comparing TCR nucleotide sequences against IMGT/GENE-DB human TR gene sequences. In a later analysis, CDR3 sequences and most-parsimonious VDJ recombination scenarios were assigned using the TCRdist pipeline. In a later analysis, each TCR beta chain was defined by its CDR3 amino acid sequence together with its V-gene family, and reads without a unique V-gene family were excluded. In a later analysis, 450 to 600 highly shared, low-generation-probability nucleotide sequences were removed to address suspected cross-contamination and a sequencing artifact. For each public chain, a later analysis derived a clonal expansion index from normalized ranks of inferred template counts within each repertoire. In a later analysis, generation probabilities were computed using a VDJ recombination model fitted to out-of-frame rearrangements, and the results were checked against IGoR. A later analysis scored TCR-TCR, TCR-HLA and TCR-CMV co-occurrence with hypergeometric tests, applying a repertoire-size bias correction to TCR pairs. To estimate false discovery rates, a later analysis permuted the HLA or CMV assignments 20 times. In a later analysis, co-occurring TCRs were grouped with DBSCAN, and TCRdist sequence similarity was added when clustering was performed within HLA-allele-positive subsets. For co-occurrence clustering, repertoires with fewer than 30,000 or more than 120,000 public chains were excluded, along with several repertoires with anomalous nucleotide sharing. The clones in this table, taken by TCRdb from immuneACCESS, are in-frame only. Not every clone is retained; where verified, under half of the shortfall comes from an unresolved V gene, and the cause of the rest is unknown. That table gives V, J and clone size, and the DNA gave D and trimming. The sample profile shows roughly 220,000 clones; 75% to 85% of them were found once. The ten biggest clones cover 2.5% to 3.5% of the sample.

The sequenced sample was PBMCs. This clonotype originated in a woman in her thirties or forties in good health and CMV-seronegative. This chain joins TRBV5-4 to TRBJ2-1, and 11 junctional nucleotides match TRBD1. The bases are TGTGCCAGCAGCCCGACCGGGACAGGGGGCAATGAGCAGTTCTTC. Its protein is CASSPTGTGGNEQFF.